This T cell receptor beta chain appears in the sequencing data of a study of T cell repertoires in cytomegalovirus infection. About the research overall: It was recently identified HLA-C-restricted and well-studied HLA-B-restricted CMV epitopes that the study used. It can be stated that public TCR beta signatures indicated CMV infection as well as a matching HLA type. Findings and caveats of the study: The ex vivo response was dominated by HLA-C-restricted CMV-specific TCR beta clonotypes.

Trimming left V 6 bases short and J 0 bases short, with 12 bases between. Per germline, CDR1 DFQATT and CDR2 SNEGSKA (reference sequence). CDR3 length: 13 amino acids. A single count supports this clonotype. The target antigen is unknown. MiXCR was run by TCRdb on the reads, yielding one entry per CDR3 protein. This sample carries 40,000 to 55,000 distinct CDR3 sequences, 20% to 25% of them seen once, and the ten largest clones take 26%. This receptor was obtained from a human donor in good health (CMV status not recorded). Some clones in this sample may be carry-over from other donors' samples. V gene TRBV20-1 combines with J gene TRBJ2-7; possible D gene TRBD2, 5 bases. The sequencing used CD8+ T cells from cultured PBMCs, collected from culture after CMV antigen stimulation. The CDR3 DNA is TGCAGTGCCACGGACTCTCCCTCCTACGAGCAGTACTTC. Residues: CSATDSPSYEQYF.